A selection of T cell receptor beta chains follows, all from one sample in a study of blood T cell repertoires in COVID-19. Generated by immunoSEQ multiplex PCR, the TCRdb table keeps only in-frame clones and is missing some. The repertoire consists of some 260,000 clones, with roughly 88% occurring once and the leading ten covering roughly 10%. Sequenced sample: peripheral blood. Source of these receptors: a woman in her 70s with COVID-19, enrolled during active disease. CDR3s include the opening cysteine and the closing phenylalanine or tryptophan. A D gene is named only where the DNA matches it firmly. Not every row has a clone size; where given, it reads once, few, many or a size class.

len	v_gene	d_gene	abundance	j_gene	CDR3aa	CDR3nt
15	TRBV2	TRBD1	once	TRBJ2-2	CASRKDRADTGELFF	TGTGCCAGCAGGAAGGACAGGGCGGACACCGGGGAGCTGTTTTTT
12	TRBV10-1	-	once	TRBJ1-2	CASRTRNSGYTF	TGCGCCAGCAGAACAAGAAATTCTGGCTACACCTTC
12	TRBV30	-	-	TRBJ1-1	CAWGDMNTEAFF	TGTGCCTGGGGTGACATGAACACTGAAGCTTTCTTT
14	TRBV24-1	-	-	TRBJ2-7	CATSEGPGSGEQYF	TGTGCCACCAGTGAGGGGCCCGGCTCTGGCGAGCAGTACTTC
13	TRBV7-3	TRBD1	-	TRBJ1-1	CASSLQGGTEAFF	TGTGCCAGCAGCTTACAGGGGGGCACTGAAGCTTTCTTT
13	TRBV28	-	-	TRBJ1-2	CASSYQGQYGYTF	TGTGCCAGCAGTTACCAGGGCCAATATGGCTACACCTTC
13	TRBV27	-	-	TRBJ2-4	CDRGRVTKNIQYF	TGTGATAGGGGGAGGGTGACCAAAAACATTCAGTACTTC
15	TRBV7-3	TRBD2	-	TRBJ2-1	CASSPGTSKSNEQFF	TGTGCCAGCAGCCCGGGGACTAGTAAATCCAATGAGCAGTTCTTC
16	TRBV7-3	-	-	TRBJ2-7	CASSYALTGTGDEQYF	TGTGCCAGCAGCTACGCTTTGACAGGTACCGGGGACGAGCAGTACTTC
15	TRBV27	-	-	TRBJ2-1	CASSHLGDSYNEQFF	TGTGCCAGCAGTCACTTAGGAGACTCCTACAATGAGCAGTTCTTC
17	TRBV7-9	TRBD2	-	TRBJ2-5	CASSSVRLGLAEETQYF	TGTGCCAGCAGCTCGGTTCGACTGGGACTAGCGGAAGAGACCCAGTACTTC
15	TRBV7-2	-	-	TRBJ2-2	CASSFRVGRTGELFF	TGTGCCAGCAGCTTCAGGGTTGGGAGGACCGGGGAGCTGTTTTTT
14	TRBV30	-	-	TRBJ1-1	CAWVTGFMNTEAFF	TGTGCCTGGGTGACAGGTTTCATGAACACTGAAGCTTTCTTT
14	TRBV18	TRBD1	few	TRBJ2-5	CASSPGQGPETQYF	TGTGCCAGCTCACCGGGACAGGGCCCAGAGACCCAGTACTTC
12	TRBV6-6	TRBD1	-	TRBJ1-2	CASRTTGSGYTF	TGTGCCAGCAGGACGACAGGGAGTGGCTACACCTTC
17	TRBV18	TRBD1	-	TRBJ2-5	CASSPESPGTGGETQYF	TGTGCCAGCTCACCGGAATCCCCCGGGACAGGGGGAGAGACCCAGTACTTC
14	TRBV24-1	-	few	TRBJ2-3	CATSDRGSTDTQYF	TGTGCCACCAGTGACCGGGGGAGCACAGATACGCAGTATTTT
17	TRBV7-2	TRBD2	-	TRBJ2-1	CASSLVALAVPINEQFF	TGTGCCAGCAGCTTAGTCGCACTAGCGGTGCCCATAAATGAGCAGTTCTTC
16	TRBV2	-	-	TRBJ1-6	CASNIPDGRGNSPLHF	TGTGCCAGCAACATACCGGATGGCAGGGGTAATTCACCCCTCCACTTT